This record covers a single T cell receptor (beta chain). What it binds is unknown. Method: immunoSEQ multiplex PCR; TCRdb's copy keeps in-frame clones and lacks some. The table includes about 120,000 clones, approximately 90% detected once. Trimming shortened V by 4 bases and J by 3 bases, and 11 bases separated the two germline ends. CDR1 and CDR2 from the germline V gene are MNHEY and SVGAGI. This CDR3 contains 14 residues. This entry comes from a study of T cell responses to AZD1222 COVID-19 vaccine. Study findings and constraints: There were mostly white British donors and more females than males, and clonal diversity was possibly underestimated.

The V call is TRBV6-5, the J call TRBJ2-3; weak D call: TRBD2 (5 bases). The clonotype originates from an adult in good health. This specimen consisted of peripheral blood, obtained on day 0 of AZD1222 vaccination. This chain's CDR3 is CASSSRALTDTQYF. The CDR3 bases are TGTGCCAGCAGTTCGCGGGCTCTTACAGATACGCAGTATTTT.